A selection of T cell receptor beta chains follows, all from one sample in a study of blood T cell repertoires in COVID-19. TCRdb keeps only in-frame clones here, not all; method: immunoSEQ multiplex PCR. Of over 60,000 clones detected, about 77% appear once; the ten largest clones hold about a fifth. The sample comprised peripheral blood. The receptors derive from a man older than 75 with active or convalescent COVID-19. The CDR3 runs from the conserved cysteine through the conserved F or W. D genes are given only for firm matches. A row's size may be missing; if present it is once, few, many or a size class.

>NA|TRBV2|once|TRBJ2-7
TGTGCCAGCAATTGGGCGCCCAGAGACGAGCAGTACTTC
CASNWAPRDEQYF
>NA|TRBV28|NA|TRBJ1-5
TGTGCCAGCACCATTCTTCAGGGCAATCAGCCCCAGCATTTT
CASTILQGNQPQHF
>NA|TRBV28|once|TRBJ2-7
TGTGCCAGCAGGAAAACAGGAAGCTACGAGCAGTACTTC
CASRKTGSYEQYF
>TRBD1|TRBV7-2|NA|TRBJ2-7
TGTGCCAGCAGCTCCGACAGGGGTGGCGAGCAGTACTTC
CASSSDRGGEQYF
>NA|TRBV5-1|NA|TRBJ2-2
TGCGCCAGCAGCTTGGGGGGCGCTTCCGGGGAGCTGTTTTTT
CASSLGGASGELFF
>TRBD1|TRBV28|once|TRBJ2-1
TGTGCCAGCAGCCGACAGGGAAGGGTAGGGCATGAGCAGTTCTTC
CASSRQGRVGHEQFF
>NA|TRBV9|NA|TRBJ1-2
TGTGCCAGCAGCGTAGACGAGGGATGGGCTAACTATGGCTACACCTTC
CASSVDEGWANYGYTF
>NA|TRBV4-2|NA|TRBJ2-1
TGTGCCAGCAGCCTAGCTGGACTTGGCAATGAGCAGTTCTTC
CASSLAGLGNEQFF
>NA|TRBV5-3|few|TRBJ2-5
TGTGCCAGAAGCGTCACCTACAGGGATAGGCAAGAGACCCAGTACTTC
CARSVTYRDRQETQYF
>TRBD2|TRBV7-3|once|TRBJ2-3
TGTGCCAGCAGCAAAGCGGGACTTGACACAGATACGCAGTATTTT
CASSKAGLDTDTQYF
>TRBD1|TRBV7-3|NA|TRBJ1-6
TGTGCCAGCAGCTTAAGGGGACAGGGTTCTTCACCCCTCCACTTT
CASSLRGQGSSPLHF
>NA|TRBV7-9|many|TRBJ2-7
TGTGCCAGCAGCTTGTCGTGGGCTAGCCCAGGTGGCGAGCAGTACTTC
CASSLSWASPGGEQYF
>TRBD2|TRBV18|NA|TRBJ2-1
TGTGCCAGCTCATCGTCTAGCGGGGAGCAGTTCTTC
CASSSSSGEQFF
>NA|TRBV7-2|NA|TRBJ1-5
TGTGCCAGCACCCCCCAGCCGGGTTTCAATCAGCCCCAGCATTTT
CASTPQPGFNQPQHF
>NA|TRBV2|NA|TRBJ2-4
TGTGCCAGCAGTGAAGCCGGGTTAGCCAAAAACATTCAGTACTTC
CASSEAGLAKNIQYF
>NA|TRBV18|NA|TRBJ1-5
TGTGCCAGCTCACCATCAGGGGTTCAGCCCCAGCATTTT
CASSPSGVQPQHF
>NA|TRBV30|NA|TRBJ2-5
TGTGCCTGGAAATTTGCGGTCCAAGAGACCCAGTACTTC
CAWKFAVQETQYF
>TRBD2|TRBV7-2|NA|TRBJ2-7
TGTGCCAGCAGCTTGATTAGCGGGAGCTCCTACGAGCAGTACTTC
CASSLISGSSYEQYF
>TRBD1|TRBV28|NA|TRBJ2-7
TGTGCCAGCAGTTCCGGACAGGAGCGACACTACGAGCAGTACTTC
CASSSGQERHYEQYF
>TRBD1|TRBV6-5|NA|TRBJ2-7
TGTGCCAGCCGGGACGGACAGGGCCTTTACGAGCAGTACTTC
CASRDGQGLYEQYF
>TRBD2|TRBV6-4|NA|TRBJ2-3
TGTGCCAGCAGCGACGGGGTAGCGGGGGGGCCAGATACGCAGTATTTT
CASSDGVAGGPDTQYF
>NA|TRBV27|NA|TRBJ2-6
TGTGCCAGCAAACCCTCCACAACCAACTCTGGGGCCAACGTCCTGACTTTC
CASKPSTTNSGANVLTF
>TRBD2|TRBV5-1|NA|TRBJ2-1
TGCGCCAGCAGCTCTCAGACTAGCGGGGGGGAAAATGAGCAGTTCTTC
CASSSQTSGGENEQFF